These T cell receptor beta chains were read from a single sample in a study of T cells in Graves' hyperthyroidism and ophthalmopathy. TCRdb analysed the multiplex PCR reads with MiXCR anew, one entry per CDR3 protein. The sample holds some 550,000 distinct CDR3 sequences, about 16% seen once. The source material was blood. All receptors come from a woman between 40 and 55 years old with Graves' ophthalmopathy. Both conserved end residues are part of each CDR3. A D gene is named only where the DNA matches it firmly. Part of the rows lack a size; the others show once, few, many or a class for expanded clones.

abundance	j_gene	v_gene	d_gene	CDR3nt	CDR3aa
.	TRBJ1-4	TRBV7-6	.	TGTGCCAGCAGCCCCGGGGGGCCCTTCCTAGGGGAAAAACTGTTTTTT	CASSPGGPFLGEKLFF
.	TRBJ2-7	TRBV20-1	.	TGCAGTGCTAGAGAAGGGGGCGAGCAGTACTTC	CSAREGGEQYF
.	TRBJ2-1	TRBV6-1	.	TGTGCCAGCAGACCGTACAGGGAAGGTGAGCAGTTCTTC	CASRPYREGEQFF
once	TRBJ2-3	TRBV30	.	TGTGCCTGGACTCTAGCTAGCACAGATACGCAGTATTTT	CAWTLASTDTQYF
.	TRBJ2-4	TRBV7-9	.	TGTGCCAGCAGCCTCGGGGGGCTCCTGGACATTCAGTACTTC	CASSLGGLLDIQYF
.	TRBJ2-7	TRBV14	.	TGTGCCAGCAGCCAAGACGCGCGGGGTCTCTACGAGCAGTACTTC	CASSQDARGLYEQYF
few	TRBJ2-6	TRBV4-2	.	TGTGCCAGCAGCCAAGAATCCTTGTACGTCTCTGGGGCCAACGTCCTGACTTTC	CASSQESLYVSGANVLTF
.	TRBJ2-3	TRBV5-4	.	TGTGCCAGCAGCTTTCAAGGGGCGGGAGATACGCAGTATTTT	CASSFQGAGDTQYF
.	TRBJ2-1	TRBV28	TRBD2	TGTGCCAGCAGTAAGGGACTAGCGGGGGGCCGCCAGCAGTTCTTC	CASSKGLAGGRQQFF
.	TRBJ2-5	TRBV5-1	.	TGCGCCAGCAGCTTGGCTCTTGGGACCCCGGACGGAGAGACCCAGTACTTC	CASSLALGTPDGETQYF
many	TRBJ2-2	TRBV7-6	.	TGTGCCAGCAGCCTCAGGACAGCGAACACCGGGGAGCTGTTTTTT	CASSLRTANTGELFF
many	TRBJ2-5	TRBV3-1	.	TGTGCCAGCACAGGACCTTCAGAGACCCAGTACTTC	CASTGPSETQYF
.	TRBJ2-2	TRBV6-2/TRBV6-3	TRBD1	TGTGCCACCAGTGGGACAGAAAACACCGGGGAGCTGTTTTTT	CATSGTENTGELFF
.	TRBJ2-3	TRBV20-1	.	TGCAGTGCTCCTAGTGGGGGTGAAAACACAGATACGCAGTATTTT	CSAPSGGENTDTQYF
few	TRBJ2-5	TRBV24-1	.	TGTGCCACCAGTGATCCGGGGATGGAGACCCAGTACTTC	CATSDPGMETQYF
.	TRBJ1-4	TRBV20-1	.	TGCAGTGCTAGGCTCCAGGGAAAGACTAATGAAAAACTGTTTTTT	CSARLQGKTNEKLFF
many	TRBJ1-2	TRBV18	.	TGTGCCAGCTCACAGTCGCCTACATACGGCTATGGCTACACCTTC	CASSQSPTYGYGYTF
few	TRBJ2-4	TRBV20-1	TRBD1	TGCAGTGCTAGTGGGACAGATTCGGCCAAAAACATTCAGTACTTC	CSASGTDSAKNIQYF
many	TRBJ2-1	TRBV6-2/TRBV6-3	.	TGTGCCAGCAGTTACGGACGGGATTACAATGAGCAGTTCTTC	CASSYGRDYNEQFF
many	TRBJ2-7	TRBV29-1	.	TGCAGCGTTGAGGCCCCAAGCCCTTTCGACGAGCAGTACTTC	CSVEAPSPFDEQYF
many	TRBJ1-2	TRBV12-3/TRBV12-4	TRBD1	TGTGCCAGCAGCTCGACAGGGACCTATGGCTACACCTTC	CASSSTGTYGYTF
many	TRBJ1-1	TRBV18	TRBD1	TGTGCCAGCTCACCGCGACAGGGACGCTCTGAAGCTTTCTTT	CASSPRQGRSEAFF
many	TRBJ2-1	TRBV7-2	.	TGTGCCAGCAGCTTAACCTATGAGCAGTTCTTC	CASSLTYEQFF
many	TRBJ1-1	TRBV6-2/TRBV6-3	.	TGTGCCAGCAGCCACCATGGGGCTTTAATTGAAGCTTTCTTT	CASSHHGALIEAFF
few	TRBJ2-4	TRBV6-2/TRBV6-3	.	TGTGCCAGCAGTTACAGGTGGAAAAACATTCAGTACTTC	CASSYRWKNIQYF
.	TRBJ2-6	TRBV6-1	TRBD1	TGTGCCAGCAGTCTCGACAGGGGGAAGTCTGGGGCCAACGTCCTGACTTTC	CASSLDRGKSGANVLTF
many	TRBJ1-3	TRBV12-3/TRBV12-4	TRBD1	TGTGCCAGCAGACGCGGACAGGAGTCTGGAAACACCATATATTTT	CASRRGQESGNTIYF
many	TRBJ1-6	TRBV12-3/TRBV12-4	.	TGTGCCAGCAGTGTCACATATAATTCACCCCTCCACTTT	CASSVTYNSPLHF
.	TRBJ1-5	TRBV24-1	.	TGTGCCACCAGTACGTGGGGAGGGGCAAATCAGCCCCAGCATTTT	CATSTWGGANQPQHF
many	TRBJ2-5	TRBV6-1	TRBD2	TGTGCCAGCAGTGAAGAGGGACTAACGTACCAAGAGACCCAGTACTTC	CASSEEGLTYQETQYF
once	TRBJ2-7	TRBV5-5	TRBD2	TGTGCCAGCAGCTTGAGTACTAGCGCCGAGCAGTACTTC	CASSLSTSAEQYF
few	TRBJ2-4	TRBV4-1	TRBD2	TGCGCCAGCAGCCAAAGTCTAGCGGGAGGTTCCTTAGCCAAAAACATTCAGTACTTC	CASSQSLAGGSLAKNIQYF
few	TRBJ1-1	TRBV2	.	TGTGTCAGCAGTGAAAGGGCTAGAGAGAACACTGAAGCTTTCTTT	CVSSERARENTEAFF
many	TRBJ2-7	TRBV7-8	TRBD2	TGTGCCAGCAGCTTAGCGTCCGGGACTAGCGGGATATACGAGCAGTACTTC	CASSLASGTSGIYEQYF
many	TRBJ2-1	TRBV28	.	TGTGCCAGCAGCGGAACCAGGGGCTACAATGAGCAGTTCTTC	CASSGTRGYNEQFF
.	TRBJ2-7	TRBV5-1	.	TGTGCCAGCAGCGGGACATTCCGATATACCTACGAGCAGTACTTC	CASSGTFRYTYEQYF
.	TRBJ2-1	TRBV24-1	.	TGTGCCACCAGTGTTGGGGTAAGGAATGAGCAGTTCTTC	CATSVGVRNEQFF
few	TRBJ2-6	TRBV19	TRBD1	TGTGCCAGTACGGACAGGGTGATTGGGGCCAACGTCCTGACTTTC	CASTDRVIGANVLTF
many	TRBJ1-1	TRBV2	.	TGTGCCAGCAAGTACTTCACTGAAGCTTTCTTT	CASKYFTEAFF
many	TRBJ2-2	TRBV2	TRBD2	TGTGCCAGCAGTAGGGGACTAGCGAACACCGGGGAGCTGTTTTTT	CASSRGLANTGELFF
.	TRBJ1-4	TRBV19	.	TGTGCCAGTAGTATAAACGACAGTATGGAAAAACTGTTTTTT	CASSINDSMEKLFF